A single sample gave rise to the 31 T cell receptor beta chains below, sequenced in a study of shared clonotypes between healthy human individuals. Naive CD8 cells were CD45RO-negative, positively selected for CCR7, excluding terminally differentiated effector memory CD45RA+ cells. Profiling relied on immunoSEQ multiplex PCR, and the TCRdb table lists in-frame clones only, not all of them. The table includes about 2 million clones, less than 95% detected once. Sequenced sample: naive CD8+ T cells sorted from blood. These receptors all come from a man aged 18-30 years in good health.

The rearrangement links TRBV4-1 to TRBJ1-2; D is possibly TRBD1 (5 bases). The CDR3 is 14 residues long. Germline loops: CDR1 MGHRA, CDR2 YSYEKL. V lost 3 bases, J lost 7 bases, and 15 bases lay in between. The chain's CDR3 is CASSQRETVGGYTF. The DNA of the CDR3 is TGCGCCAGCAGCCAGAGGGAGACAGTCGGTGGCTACACCTTC.

The V and J genes are TRBV28 and TRBJ2-1, with 10 bases aligning to TRBD2. In germline, CDR1 is MDHEN, CDR2 SYDVKM. After removal of 3 bases from V and 7 bases from J, the junction contained 12 bases not matched to a gene. The CDR3 runs to 17 residues. The CDR3 DNA sequence: TGTGCCAGCAGTTTCCCAAGCGGGAGGGCTCATGTTAATGAGCAGTTCTTC. Protein: CASSFPSGRAHVNEQFF.

The rearrangement joins TRBV7-6 to TRBJ2-3, with D perhaps TRBD1 or TRBD2 (6 bases each). Trimming took 5 bases from V and 0 from J, leaving 15 bases between them. CDR1 and CDR2 from the germline V gene are SGHVS and FNYEAQ. This CDR3 has 16 residues. The chain's CDR3 is CASSPKTGRSTDTQYF. The CDR3 DNA reads TGTGCCAGCAGCCCCAAAACAGGGAGGAGCACAGATACGCAGTATTTT.

This sequence joins TRBV5-1 and TRBJ2-1; unclear D gene. Trimming left V 5 bases short and J 6 bases short, with 9 bases between. The CDR3 covers 12 residues. Germline V gene data show CDR1 as SGHRS and CDR2 as YFSETQ. The CDR3, as DNA: TGCGCCAGCAGGGCGGTGGCCAATGAGCAGTTCTTC. Translated, it gives CASRAVANEQFF. The entire variable domain, with the rest obtained from reference TRBV5-1 and TRBJ2-1, is as follows: KAGVTQTPRYLIKTRGQQVTLSCSPISGHRSVSWYQQTPGQGLQFLFEYFSETQRNKGNFPGRFSGRQFSNSRSEMNVSTLELGDSALYLCASRAVANEQFFGPGTRLTVL.

The chain has TRBV10-3 and TRBJ1-2; D not certain. Trimming stripped 0 bases from V and 3 bases from J, with 8 bases between. Germline CDR1 is ENHRY and CDR2 is SYGVKD. CDR3 length: 14 residues. This chain's CDR3 is CAISESSVYYGYTF. CDR3 sequence (DNA): TGTGCCATCAGTGAGTCGTCTGTGTACTATGGCTACACCTTC.

This chain links TRBV10-1 with TRBJ2-2; 9 positions match TRBD2. The V and J ends lost 6 bases and 0 bases, in that order; junction bases with no gene match: 5. Germline CDR1 is WNHNN and CDR2 is SYGVQD (reference sequence). This CDR3 spans 16 amino acids. The DNA of the CDR3 is TGCGCCAGCAGCCCTAGCGGGGCCGCGAACACCGGGGAGCTGTTTTTT. Amino acids: CASSPSGAANTGELFF.

The J gene is TRBJ2-2, the V gene TRBV7-6; 11 bases match TRBD2. CDR1 and CDR2 (germline): SGHVS, FNYEAQ. V lost 1 base, J lost 0 bases, and 7 bases stayed unmatched. This CDR3 spans 19 amino acids. The CDR3 protein is CASSLELAGALANTGELFF. In DNA, the CDR3 is TGTGCCAGCAGCTTAGAACTAGCGGGGGCCCTCGCGAACACCGGGGAGCTGTTTTTT.

This clone occurred once. V gene TRBV30 combines with J gene TRBJ1-1; TRBD1 is a possible D gene (5 bases). The germline CDR1 and CDR2 sequences are GTSNPN and SVGIG (reference sequence). Trimming left V 4 bases short and J 4 bases short, with 13 bases between. The CDR3 loop spans 13 amino acids. CDR3 bases: TGTGCCTGGAATACGGGGGGGAGCACTGAAGCTTTCTTT. It is translated as CAWNTGGSTEAFF.

The V call is TRBV13, the J call TRBJ2-7, with a weak D call TRBD2 (5 bases). The CDR3 consists of 15 residues. Germline CDR1 is PRHDT and CDR2 is FYEKMQ (reference sequence). Trimming took 4 bases from V and 0 from J, leaving 13 bases between them. Written as DNA, the CDR3 is TGTGCCAGCAGCTCCGCGGGTTGGGGCTCCTACGAGCAGTACTTC. This sequence encodes CASSSAGWGSYEQYF.

The chain combines TRBV4-1 with TRBJ2-1; 7 nucleotides line up with TRBD2. Looked up from germline, CDR1 is MGHRA and CDR2 is YSYEKL. J gave up 8 bases and V 0 bases, and 7 bases lay outside the gene matches. The CDR3 is 15 residues long. The CDR3 DNA follows: TGCGCCAGCAGCCAAGAGGGACTACTCTTAGATGAGCAGTTCTTC. Residues: CASSQEGLLLDEQFF.

The gene calls are TRBV10-1 and TRBJ2-2; 10 bases match TRBD2. V lost 5 bases to trimming and J lost 5 bases; unmatched junction nucleotides: 5. The CDR3 spans 15 residues. CDR1 WNHNN and CDR2 SYGVQD come from the germline V gene (reference sequence). The CDR3 loop is CASSPLAGETGELFF. The CDR3 DNA is TGCGCCAGCAGTCCTCTAGCGGGAGAAACCGGGGAGCTGTTTTTT.

The chain is built from TRBV5-4 and TRBJ2-7, with 8 bases that match TRBD2. V shed 0 bases and J 5 bases; nucleotides not matched to a gene: 4. The length of the CDR3 is 14 residues. CDR1 SGHNT and CDR2 YYREEE come from the germline V gene (reference sequence). The CDR3 here is CASSLVGRVDEQYF. In DNA, the CDR3 is TGTGCCAGCAGCTTGGTCGGGAGGGTAGACGAGCAGTACTTC.

The chain uses TRBV7-6 and TRBJ2-1, with TRBD2 identical over 7 bases. Germline values: CDR1 SGHVS, CDR2 FNYEAQ. V dropped 6 bases and J dropped 6; count of bases not matched to a gene: 14. The CDR3 has 16 residues. The CDR3 loop is CASSFSGAGQGNEQFF. The CDR3 DNA is TGTGCCAGCAGTTTCAGCGGGGCCGGGCAGGGCAATGAGCAGTTCTTC.

The chain combines TRBV7-2 with TRBJ2-7; a possible D gene is TRBD2 (6 bases). The CDR3 has 15 amino acids. Germline values: CDR1 SGHTA, CDR2 FQGNSA. Deletions cut 5 bases from V and 3 bases from J, with 17 bases between. CDR3 DNA: TGTGCCAGCAGCACGAGAAGTGTGGGAGGCTACGAGCAGTACTTC. Translated, it gives CASSTRSVGGYEQYF.

This sequence joins TRBV27 and TRBJ2-7, with 10 bases matching TRBD2. V lost 6 bases and J lost 0; bases outside the gene matches: 14. CDR3 length equals 18 residues. Germline V gives CDR1 MNHEY, CDR2 SMNVEV (reference sequence). CDR3 residues: CASRSGASGSSHSYEQYF. CDR3 sequence (DNA): TGTGCCAGCAGATCTGGGGCTAGCGGGAGTTCGCACTCCTACGAGCAGTACTTC.

The V call is TRBV10-1, the J call TRBJ2-2; 11 nucleotides line up with TRBD2. There are 19 residues in the CDR3. Trimming took 3 bases from V and 0 from J; bases not matched to a gene: 9. From germline, CDR1 is WNHNN and CDR2 SYGVQD (reference sequence). The CDR3 loop is CASSDHGTSGRSNTGELFF. DNA of the CDR3: TGCGCCAGCAGTGATCACGGGACTAGCGGCCGATCGAACACCGGGGAGCTGTTTTTT.

This clone was found a few times. The chain joins TRBV7-9 to TRBJ1-2, with TRBD1 identical over 8 bases. CDR1 is SEHNR and CDR2 is FQNEAQ in the germline V gene (reference sequence). CDR3 length: 14 residues. The V gene end was trimmed by 5 bases and the J gene end by 4 bases; junction bases not matched to a gene: 6. CDR3 bases: TGTGCCAGCAGCCTTAACACAGGGGGCTATGGCTACACCTTC. Residues: CASSLNTGGYGYTF. Supplemented by reference TRBV7-9 and TRBJ1-2, the full variable domain reads DTGVSQNPRHKITKRGQNVTFRCDPISEHNRLYWYRQTLGQGPEFLTYFQNEAQLEKSRLLSDRFSAERPKGSFSTLEIQRTEQGDSAMYLCASSLNTGGYGYTFGSGTRLTVV.

The chain combines TRBV27 with TRBJ2-5, with 7 bases aligning to TRBD2. The DNA end lines up better with TRBJ2-7; the J call may be wrong. The CDR3 covers 14 residues. CDR1 is MNHEY, CDR2 SMNVEV, per germline (reference sequence). The CDR3 sequence: CASSLAGVGYEQYF. CDR3 DNA sequence: TGTGCCAGCAGTTTAGCGGGAGTGGGTTACGAGCAGTACTTC.

This chain joins TRBV13 and TRBJ2-7; weak D call: TRBD2 (6 bases). This CDR3 has 16 amino acids. CDR1 is PRHDT, CDR2 FYEKMQ, per germline (reference sequence). Trimming took off 1 base at V and 0 bases at J, with 13 bases between the two ends. The CDR3 protein is CASSLAGGVSSYEQYF. The CDR3 region has the DNA TGTGCCAGCAGCTTAGCCGGCGGGGTAAGCTCCTACGAGCAGTACTTC.

J is TRBJ2-7 and V is TRBV9, with D unresolved. V was pared by 0 bases and J by 5 bases, with 9 bases between. The CDR3 extends over 13 amino acids. Germline values: CDR1 SGDLS, CDR2 YYNGEE. The CDR3 here is CASSVEVGDEQYF. CDR3 coding DNA: TGTGCCAGCAGCGTAGAGGTAGGAGACGAGCAGTACTTC.

The J gene is TRBJ2-3, the V gene TRBV2; 13 bases match TRBD2. CDR3 length: 17 amino acids. Per germline, CDR1 SNHLY and CDR2 FYNNEI. Germline trimming cut 7 bases from V and 2 bases from J; bases unmatched to any gene: 9. The CDR3 DNA reads as TGTGCCAGCAACGGACTAGCGGGGGTTCCCCTCACAGATACGCAGTATTTT. Translating gives CASNGLAGVPLTDTQYF.

J is TRBJ2-7 and V is TRBV5-8, with 7 bases fitting TRBD1. V shed 4 bases and J 0 bases; nucleotides not matched to a gene: 7. The CDR3 has 15 amino acids. Germline CDR1 and CDR2: SGHTS and YDEGEE. Written as DNA, the CDR3 is TGTGCCAGCAGCGTCCGGGACAGCTTCTCCTACGAGCAGTACTTC. Translation gives CASSVRDSFSYEQYF. Variable domain in full (rest from reference TRBV5-8 and TRBJ2-7): EAGVTQSPTHLIKTRGQQATLRCSPISGHTSVYWYQQALGLGLQFLLWYDEGEERNRGNFPPRFSGRQFPNYSSELNVNALELEDSALYLCASSVRDSFSYEQYFGPGTRLTVT.

This chain joins TRBV4-3 and TRBJ1-1; D not certain. The V end lost 4 bases, the J end lost 1 base, and 7 bases lay between the germline ends. CDR1 is LGHNA and CDR2 is YSLEER in the germline V gene. The CDR3 sequence is 13 residues long. CDR3: CASSPRTNTEAFF. In DNA, the CDR3 is TGCGCCAGCAGCCCCCGGACGAACACTGAAGCTTTCTTT.

CDR3 sequence reads: CASSYLIADTQYF. The CDR3 nucleotides read TGTGCCAGCAGCTATTTGATCGCAGATACGCAGTATTTT. The chain is built from TRBV11-2 and TRBJ2-3; D not certain. This CDR3 contains 13 residues. The V and J ends lost 4 bases and 4 bases respectively, with 9 bases between them. Germline-derived CDR1 and CDR2 are SGHAT and FQNNGV.

J is TRBJ1-2 and V is TRBV9, with TRBD1 matching over 7 bases. Germline V gives CDR1 SGDLS, CDR2 YYNGEE. Trimming cost V 4 bases and J 9 bases; bases outside gene matches: 9. The CDR3 totals 13 residues. The CDR3 nucleotides are TGTGCCAGCAGCCAGATGACAGGGACTCGCTACACCTTC. It yields the protein CASSQMTGTRYTF. The variable domain in full, with the rest retrieved from reference TRBV9 and TRBJ1-2, is DSGVTQTPKHLITATGQRVTLRCSPRSGDLSVYWYQQSLDQGLQFLIQYYNGEERAKGNILERFSAQQFPDLHSELNLSSLELGDSALYFCASSQMTGTRYTFGSGTRLTVV.

The gene calls are TRBV9 and TRBJ1-1; unclear D gene. There are 13 residues in the CDR3. Looked up from germline, CDR1 is SGDLS and CDR2 is YYNGEE. V was cut by 4 bases and J by 6 bases, with 13 bases left in between. Here the CDR3 DNA reads TGTGCCAGCAGCCCGGGAGTTAGGGCTGAAGCTTTCTTT. Its translation: CASSPGVRAEAFF.

Remarks on this clone: The sample contains more than one DNA sequence encoding this CDR3. This sequence joins TRBV29-1 and TRBJ1-2, with D unresolved. Germline CDR1 and CDR2: SQVTM and ANQGSEA. This CDR3 is 12 amino acids long. V was shortened by 1 base and J by 4 bases, with 7 bases between the two germline ends. The CDR3 loop reads CSVEGQSYGYTF. CDR3 DNA: TGCAGCGTTGAAGGGCAGTCCTATGGCTACACCTTC. The full variable domain, its missing parts supplied by reference TRBV29-1 and TRBJ1-2, is SAVISQKPSRDICQRGTSLTIQCQVDSQVTMMFWYRQQPGQSLTLIATANQGSEATYESGFVIDKFPISRPNLTFSTLTVSNMSPEDSSIYLCSVEGQSYGYTFGSGTRLTVV.

This chain uses TRBV7-9 with TRBJ2-2; 7 bases align to TRBD1. The CDR3 is 16 amino acids. The junction had 8 bases not matched to a gene; V was cut back by 5 bases and J by 2 bases. CDR1 is SEHNR, CDR2 FQNEAQ, per germline (reference sequence). The CDR3 coding sequence is TGTGCCAGCAGCATCGAGGGGGCAGATAACACCGGGGAGCTGTTTTTT. Protein sequence: CASSIEGADNTGELFF.

The chain links TRBV6-5 to TRBJ2-7; no definite D call. CDR3 length: 15 residues. V was shortened by 2 bases and J by 2 bases, with 13 bases between the two germline ends. Germline CDR1 reads MNHEY; CDR2 reads SVGAGI. As DNA, the CDR3 is TGTGCCAGCAGTTACGTGGACGCCCGCCCCTACGAGCAGTACTTC. Translating gives CASSYVDARPYEQYF.

The V and J genes are TRBV5-6 and TRBJ2-1; D perhaps matches TRBD1 (5 bases). The CDR3 consists of 15 residues. The germline CDR1 and CDR2 sequences are SGHDT and YYEEEE. With 6 bases removed from V and 5 bases from J, the gap between germline ends came to 18 bases. The CDR3 loop reads CASNAWQGHDNEQFF. The DNA for the CDR3 is TGTGCCAGCAACGCCTGGCAGGGCCATGACAATGAGCAGTTCTTC.

Comments on this clone: This sample includes further DNA sequences coding for the same CDR3. The chain links TRBV6-1 to TRBJ2-7; D is perhaps TRBD2 (5 bases). Germline CDR1 and CDR2: MNHNS and SASEGT. The CDR3 spans 13 residues. V was trimmed by 2 bases and J by 1 base, leaving 6 bases between them. The CDR3 region is CASSERGSYEQYF. In DNA, the CDR3 is TGTGCCAGCAGTGAACGGGGATCCTACGAGCAGTACTTC.